These 18 T cell receptor beta chains came from one sample sequenced in a study of Ad26.COV2.S vaccination and SARS-CoV-2 variants. Treatment meaning: roughly 19 received Ad26.COV2.S at low or high dose, single or two shots; 5 received placebo; per-sample allocation not given. Samples came from day 63 after the first vaccine or placebo injection. TCRdb's table, derived via immunoSEQ multiplex PCR, lists solely in-frame clones and lacks some. The sample includes 200,000 to 300,000 clones, around nine tenths of them seen just once. Source: peripheral blood, taken in a trial of Ad26.COV2.S vaccine versus placebo. These receptors were collected from a person aged 18-65 years who received the Ad26.COV2.S COVID-19 vaccine or a placebo.

The rearrangement uses TRBV27 and TRBJ2-7, with D possibly being TRBD2 (6 bases). V was pared by 6 bases and J by 2 bases, with 11 bases between. Germline lookup yields CDR1 MNHEY and CDR2 SMNVEV (reference sequence). The CDR3 is 13 amino acids. DNA of the CDR3: TGTGCCAGCAGGAGTGGAGGGACCTACGAGCAGTACTTC. Translation: CASRSGGTYEQYF.

The J gene is TRBJ1-1, the V gene TRBV5-6, with D unresolved. Trimming took 0 bases from V and 4 from J, leaving 1 base between them. The CDR3 spans 11 residues. Germline V gene sequence: CDR1 SGHDT, CDR2 YYEEEE. CDR3 coding DNA: TGTGCCAGCAGCTTGGCCACTGAAGCTTTCTTT. This translates into CASSLATEAFF.

CDR3 loop: CASSLNNGQAFF. Written as DNA, the CDR3 is TGCGCCAGCAGCTTGAACAATGGACAGGCTTTCTTT. The chain uses TRBV5-1 and TRBJ1-1; tentatively, D is TRBD1 (6 bases). Trimming removed 1 base at V and 11 bases at J, with 12 bases between. CDR3 size: 12 residues. The germline CDR1 and CDR2 sequences are SGHRS and YFSETQ.

The chain employs TRBV28 and TRBJ2-7, with D perhaps matching TRBD1 (6 bases). Germline assignment: CDR1 MDHEN and CDR2 SYDVKM. The CDR3 sequence is 15 residues long. V was pared by 6 bases and J by 5 bases, with 20 bases between. Here the CDR3 reads CASSVTPVGAHEQYF. The CDR3 DNA is TGTGCCAGCAGCGTTACCCCAGTGGGGGCTCACGAGCAGTACTTC.

This sequence joins TRBV30 and TRBJ1-6; a weak D match, TRBD1 (6 bases). CDR1 is GTSNPN, CDR2 SVGIG, per germline (reference sequence). CDR3 length: 14 residues. Trimming shortened V by 3 bases and J by 7 bases, and 13 bases separated the two germline ends. CDR3 DNA: TGTGCCTGGAGCGGACAGATCCTAAATTCACCCCTCCACTTT. As protein: CAWSGQILNSPLHF.

The genes are TRBV7-6 and TRBJ2-7; weak D call: TRBD1 (6 bases). Trimming took off 1 base at V and 0 bases at J, with 13 bases between the two ends. The length of the CDR3 is 16 residues. Germline loops: CDR1 SGHVS, CDR2 FNYEAQ. CDR3 loop: CASSLVLAGASYEQYF. DNA for the CDR3: TGTGCCAGCAGCTTAGTACTGGCAGGGGCCTCCTACGAGCAGTACTTC.

The chain recombines TRBV7-2 with TRBJ2-2; perhaps TRBD2 as D (6 bases). CDR3 length: 15 residues. Per the germline V gene, CDR1 is SGHTA and CDR2 is FQGNSA. V was trimmed by 1 base and J by 4 bases, leaving 10 bases between them. CDR3 amino acids: CASSLGSGATGELFF. CDR3 DNA sequence: TGTGCCAGCAGCTTAGGTTCGGGAGCCACCGGGGAGCTGTTTTTT.

This clone was found a few times. The genes are TRBV5-8 and TRBJ1-3, with a weak D call TRBD1 (6 bases). V lost 5 bases and J 8 bases, leaving 14 bases between the germline ends. CDR3 size: 13 residues. From germline, CDR1 is SGHTS and CDR2 YDEGEE. As DNA, the CDR3 is TGTGCCAGCAGGAAAGGGGGAACCGACACCATATATTTT. Translating it yields CASRKGGTDTIYF.

The V and J genes are TRBV6-5 and TRBJ2-7, with D possibly matching TRBD2 (5 bases). The length of the CDR3 is 16 residues. Trimming removed 2 bases from V and 5 bases from J, with 19 bases in between. Looked up from germline, CDR1 is MNHEY and CDR2 is SVGAGI. The CDR3 region has the DNA TGTGCCAGCAGTTACCCTCCTACACTAGAGAGGCACGAGCAGTACTTC. This encodes CASSYPPTLERHEQYF.

This chain links TRBV20-1 with TRBJ2-3, with unresolved D. Germline loops: CDR1 DFQATT, CDR2 SNEGSKA (reference sequence). The CDR3 loop spans 10 amino acids. The germline V and J ends were trimmed by 5 bases and 4 bases, with 4 bases remaining between them. For the CDR3, the DNA is TGCAGTGCTCGATCAGATACGCAGTATTTT. Its translation: CSARSDTQYF.

This chain joins TRBV29-1 and TRBJ1-1, with D hard to call. V shed 1 base and J shed 2 bases, with 8 bases lying between them. Germline V gives CDR1 SQVTM, CDR2 ANQGSEA. The CDR3 totals 13 residues. The CDR3, as DNA: TGCAGCGTTGAAGCGGGCAGAAACACTGAAGCTTTCTTT. This translates into CSVEAGRNTEAFF.

The V and J genes are TRBV10-3 and TRBJ1-1; 7 nucleotides agree with TRBD1. This CDR3 is 13 amino acids long. Germline loops: CDR1 ENHRY, CDR2 SYGVKD. The trim removed 6 bases at V and 10 bases at J, leaving 11 bases unmatched. The CDR3 nucleotides are TGTGCCATCAGCGCGGGACAGTCCCTCCCAGCTTTCTTT. It codes for CAISAGQSLPAFF.

This clone was detected once. The chain uses TRBV6-1 and TRBJ2-7; D possibly uses TRBD1 or TRBD2 (5 bases each). The CDR3 extends over 14 amino acids. Trimming removed 6 bases at V and 5 bases at J, with 17 bases between. Germline loops: CDR1 MNHNS, CDR2 SASEGT. CDR3 region: CASRGKGERDEQYF. CDR3 sequence (DNA): TGTGCCAGCAGGGGCAAAGGGGAGAGGGACGAGCAGTACTTC.

The J gene is TRBJ2-7, the V gene TRBV3-1 (or the pseudogene TRBV3-2); 7 bases are a match to TRBD1. V lost 4 bases, J lost 1 base, and 4 bases stayed unmatched. Looked up from germline, CDR1 is LGHDT and CDR2 is YNNKEL (reference sequence). The length of the CDR3 is 14 residues. CDR3 nucleotides: TGTGCCAGCAGCCCACGGGACAGTTCCTACGAGCAGTACTTC. It encodes CASSPRDSSYEQYF.

The V gene is TRBV27, the J gene TRBJ2-3; D ambiguous. CDR1 and CDR2 (germline): MNHEY, SMNVEV (reference sequence). CDR3 length: 13 residues. Trimming left V 5 bases short and J 0 bases short, with 6 bases between. The CDR3: CASSVLSTDTQYF. As DNA, the CDR3 is TGTGCCAGCAGTGTCCTCAGCACAGATACGCAGTATTTT.

Written as DNA, the CDR3 is TGTGCCAGCAGCCAAGAGGAGGGGGCCGGGGAGCTGTTTTTT. This sequence encodes CASSQEEGAGELFF. V gene TRBV3-1 (or the pseudogene TRBV3-2) combines with J gene TRBJ2-2, with D perhaps assigned TRBD1 or TRBD2 (6 bases each). There are 14 residues in the CDR3. Trimming cost V 0 bases and J 6 bases, with 8 bases left between them. Germline-derived CDR1 and CDR2 are LGHDT and YNNKEL (reference sequence).

The chain joins TRBV7-9 to TRBJ2-3; perhaps TRBD2 as D (5 bases). The CDR3 has 17 residues. CDR1 is SEHNR and CDR2 is FQNEAQ in the germline V gene (reference sequence). V was cut by 6 bases and J by 0 bases, with 19 bases left in between. CDR3 sequence: CASRGILGGTSTDTQYF. CDR3 sequence (DNA): TGTGCCAGCAGGGGGATACTAGGCGGAACTAGCACAGATACGCAGTATTTT. The whole variable domain, filled in from reference TRBV7-9 and TRBJ2-3, reads DTGVSQNPRHKITKRGQNVTFRCDPISEHNRLYWYRQTLGQGPEFLTYFQNEAQLEKSRLLSDRFSAERPKGSFSTLEIQRTEQGDSAMYLCASRGILGGTSTDTQYFGPGTRLTVL.

The rearrangement links TRBV7-3 to TRBJ2-5, with D unresolved. The V and J ends lost 4 bases and 0 bases respectively, with 6 bases between them. Germline CDR1 and CDR2: SGHTA and FQGTGA. The CDR3 has 13 amino acids. Here the CDR3 reads CASSSANQETQYF. The CDR3 nucleotides are TGTGCCAGCAGCTCCGCAAACCAAGAGACCCAGTACTTC.